These 25 T cell receptor beta chains originate from one sample sequenced in a study of blood T cell repertoires in COVID-19 (dated by TCRdb to 2020 to 2021). Library method: the immunoSEQ multiplex PCR assay. TCRdb provides this immuneACCESS table in a form limited to in-frame rearrangements. Some clones are lacking; in checked studies, under half of them reflect an unresolved V gene, and why the rest are absent is not known. The sample profile shows some 140,000 clones; under 90% of them were found once. The ten largest clones add up to about 8% of the sample. Input material: peripheral blood. The receptor set was obtained from a woman aged 60-75 years with active or convalescent COVID-19.

This sequence joins TRBV19 and TRBJ2-1, with unresolved D. Trimming cost V 0 bases and J 7 bases, with 4 bases left between them. The CDR3 loop spans 12 amino acids. CDR1 and CDR2 from the germline V gene are LNHDA and SQIVND (reference sequence). CDR3 region: CASSIDQNEQFF. The CDR3 DNA reads as TGTGCCAGTAGTATAGATCAGAATGAGCAGTTCTTC.

The chain couples TRBV19 to TRBJ2-3, with 7 bases lining up with TRBD1. Germline values: CDR1 LNHDA, CDR2 SQIVND (reference sequence). Germline trimming cut 8 bases from V and 5 bases from J; bases unmatched to any gene: 7. The CDR3 totals 13 residues. CDR3 sequence reads: CASGDRAGDTQYF. The CDR3 DNA is TGTGCCAGTGGCGACAGGGCGGGAGATACGCAGTATTTT.

This chain uses TRBV7-9 with TRBJ2-4, with D uncertain. Per the germline V gene, CDR1 is SEHNR and CDR2 is FQNEAQ (reference sequence). This CDR3 is built from 13 residues. Between the trimmed V and J ends, which lost 4 bases and 9 bases, there was a span of 13 bases. CDR3 protein: CASSSLVVSIQYF. The CDR3 DNA sequence: TGTGCCAGCAGCTCCTTAGTTGTAAGCATTCAGTACTTC. Variable domain in full (rest from reference TRBV7-9 and TRBJ2-4): DTGVSQNPRHKITKRGQNVTFRCDPISEHNRLYWYRQTLGQGPEFLTYFQNEAQLEKSRLLSDRFSAERPKGSFSTLEIQRTEQGDSAMYLCASSSLVVSIQYFGAGTRLSVL.

V gene TRBV6-5 combines with J gene TRBJ1-1, with D uncertain. This CDR3 region has 15 residues. The V end was cut by 4 bases, the J end by 0 bases, with 12 bases between. Per germline, CDR1 MNHEY and CDR2 SVGAGI. The DNA of the CDR3 is TGTGCCAGCAGTTCGTCCCCGACATTGAACACTGAAGCTTTCTTT. This encodes CASSSSPTLNTEAFF.

This chain connects TRBV7-9 to TRBJ2-3; 9 nucleotides agree with TRBD1. The trim removed 6 bases at V and 4 bases at J, leaving 11 bases unmatched. This CDR3 is 16 amino acids long. The germline V gene has CDR1 SEHNR and CDR2 FQNEAQ (reference sequence). CDR3 bases: TGTGCCAGCAGGTTGTACGGGACAGGGTTGGCAGATACGCAGTATTTT. It specifies CASRLYGTGLADTQYF.

The chain is built from TRBV28 and TRBJ1-5; a possible D gene is TRBD1 (5 bases). The CDR3 contains 16 residues. Germline V CDR1 and CDR2: MDHEN, SYDVKM. V lost 5 bases and J 0 bases, leaving 14 bases between the germline ends. CDR3 loop: CASSRGGAISNQPQHF. Written as DNA, the CDR3 is TGTGCCAGCAGTCGGGGGGGAGCGATTAGCAATCAGCCCCAGCATTTT.

The chain recombines TRBV10-2 with TRBJ2-1; 8 bases align to TRBD1. Unmatched junction bases numbered 4, after V lost 4 bases and J lost 2 bases. This CDR3 region has 15 residues. From germline, CDR1 is WSHSY and CDR2 SAAADI. This CDR3 reads CASSVPGGAYNEQFF. For the CDR3, the DNA is TGCGCCAGCAGTGTCCCAGGGGGCGCCTACAATGAGCAGTTCTTC.

The J gene is TRBJ2-6, the V gene TRBV7-3; 9 bases align to TRBD2. CDR3 size: 19 residues. Per germline, CDR1 SGHTA and CDR2 FQGTGA. J was trimmed by 2 bases and V by 5 bases; bases with no gene match: 13. Here the CDR3 DNA reads TGTGCCAGCAGCCCCAGGGTAGCGGGAGAACCTACTGGGGCCAACGTCCTGACTTTC. It yields the protein CASSPRVAGEPTGANVLTF.

The table lists this clone with a count of one. The chain links TRBV24-1 to TRBJ2-3; 11 bases align to TRBD2. The CDR3 sequence is 18 residues long. In germline, CDR1 is KGHDR, CDR2 SFDVKD. The junction had 10 bases not matched to a gene; V was cut back by 5 bases and J by 1 base. In DNA, the CDR3 is TGTGCCACCAGTGTGGTGCTAGCGGGGGGTACGGGCACAGATACGCAGTATTTT. This gives the protein CATSVVLAGGTGTDTQYF.

The J gene is TRBJ2-2, the V gene TRBV12-5; no clear D. V dropped 1 base and J dropped 6 bases, with 9 bases sitting between them. This CDR3 comprises 14 residues. The germline gives CDR1 LGHNT, CDR2 FRNRAP. The DNA of the CDR3 is TGTGCTAGTGGTTTGGAGCCAGGCGCCGGGGAGCTGTTTTTT. It specifies CASGLEPGAGELFF. Drawing the rest from reference TRBV12-5 and TRBJ2-2, the complete variable domain is DARVTQTPRHKVTEMGQEVTMRCQPILGHNTVFWYRQTMMQGLELLAYFRNRAPLDDSGMPKDRFSAEMPDATLATLKIQPSEPRDSAVYFCASGLEPGAGELFFGEGSRLTVL.

The rearrangement uses TRBV7-9 and TRBJ1-6; 7 positions match TRBD1. V lost 4 bases and J lost 7; bases outside the gene matches: 4. The CDR3 is 14 residues long. CDR1 and CDR2 from the germline V gene are SEHNR and FQNEAQ (reference sequence). The CDR3 coding sequence is TGTGCCAGCAGCTCCGGACAGGAAAATTCACCCCTCCACTTT. Protein: CASSSGQENSPLHF. Full variable domain (remainder filled in from reference TRBV7-9 and TRBJ1-6): DTGVSQNPRHKITKRGQNVTFRCDPISEHNRLYWYRQTLGQGPEFLTYFQNEAQLEKSRLLSDRFSAERPKGSFSTLEIQRTEQGDSAMYLCASSSGQENSPLHFGNGTRLTVT.

The chain carries TRBV6-1 and TRBJ1-2; 7 bases are shared with TRBD1. The CDR3 is 13 residues long. Per the germline V gene, CDR1 is MNHNS and CDR2 is SASEGT. V lost 3 bases to trimming and J lost 6 bases; unmatched junction nucleotides: 4. CDR3 in DNA: TGTGCCAGCAGTGATCAGGGGGTGGATGGCTACACCTTC. This sequence encodes CASSDQGVDGYTF.

This sequence joins TRBV28 and TRBJ1-2; TRBD1 might be the D (5 bases). Deletions cut 5 bases from V and 4 bases from J, with 11 bases between. This CDR3 spans 13 amino acids. Germline V gene data show CDR1 as MDHEN and CDR2 as SYDVKM. CDR3 sequence reads: CASSAGGSYGYTF. The DNA of the CDR3 is TGTGCCAGCAGTGCGGGGGGGAGCTATGGCTACACCTTC.

The chain employs TRBV9 and TRBJ2-1; D perhaps matches TRBD1 (6 bases). Trimming pared 4 bases from V and 0 bases from J, leaving 8 bases between. This CDR3 region has 14 residues. CDR1 is SGDLS, CDR2 YYNGEE, per germline. CDR3 nucleotide sequence: TGTGCCAGCAGCCAAGGGGGCTCCTACAATGAGCAGTTCTTC. Translating it yields CASSQGGSYNEQFF. The variable domain in full, completed from reference TRBV9 and TRBJ2-1, reads DSGVTQTPKHLITATGQRVTLRCSPRSGDLSVYWYQQSLDQGLQFLIQYYNGEERAKGNILERFSAQQFPDLHSELNLSSLELGDSALYFCASSQGGSYNEQFFGPGTRLTVL.

The chain is built from TRBV15 and TRBJ1-4; the match to TRBD1 covers 10 bases. Per germline, CDR1 LNHNV and CDR2 YYDKDF (reference sequence). Trimming removed 8 bases from V and 7 bases from J; junction bases left unmatched: 4. The CDR3 totals 13 residues. The CDR3 DNA is TGTGCCACCGCCGGGACAGGGGTTGAAAAACTGTTTTTT. Protein: CATAGTGVEKLFF.

The chain employs TRBV2 and TRBJ1-2, with a tentative D call TRBD1 (5 bases). CDR3 length: 13 amino acids. Looked up from germline, CDR1 is SNHLY and CDR2 is FYNNEI. The ends were cut back, 11 bases at V and 4 bases at J, with 17 bases in the middle. For the CDR3, the DNA is TGTGCCTTTTCTGGAGGGGATTCCTATGGCTACACCTTC. It encodes CAFSGGDSYGYTF.

CDR3 DNA: TGTGCCAGCTCAATAGCGGGGGGCCCCTACGAGCAGTACGTC. This sequence encodes CASSIAGGPYEQYV. The V gene is TRBV18, the J gene TRBJ2-7; 10 bases match TRBD2. V trimming: 5 bases; J trimming: 2 bases; junction bases outside the gene matches: 3. CDR3 length equals 14 residues. From germline, CDR1 is KGHSH and CDR2 LQKENI.

This clone has a single count. The chain uses TRBV19 and TRBJ1-2, with D unclear. Trimming took off 4 bases at V and 5 bases at J, with 17 bases between the two ends. The CDR3 covers 15 residues. Germline V gene data show CDR1 as LNHDA and CDR2 as SQIVND (reference sequence). CDR3 in amino acids: CASSSHPGFPYGYTF. CDR3 DNA: TGTGCCAGTAGTAGCCATCCCGGGTTCCCATATGGCTACACCTTC.

The table lists this clone with a few counts. This rearrangement joins TRBV11-2 to TRBJ1-4; 11 positions match TRBD1. The CDR3 covers 14 residues. Germline CDR1 SGHAT, CDR2 FQNNGV. J gave up 8 bases and V 5 bases, and 4 bases lay outside the gene matches. This chain's CDR3 is CASSQGQGVEKLFF. The CDR3 DNA sequence: TGTGCCAGCAGCCAGGGACAGGGGGTGGAAAAACTGTTTTTT.

This clone was seen only once. V usage is TRBV19 and J usage is TRBJ1-2; D call uncertain. The CDR3 sequence is 16 residues long. Trimming took off 6 bases at V and 6 bases at J, with 23 bases between the two ends. Germline V gene lookup returns CDR1 LNHDA and CDR2 SQIVND (reference sequence). In nucleotides, the CDR3 is TGTGCCAGTAGGGACCGAACCCGGGAGGCATGGAATGGCTACACCTTC. Its translation: CASRDRTREAWNGYTF.

The rearrangement links TRBV4-2 to TRBJ2-3; TRBD2 agrees at 8 bases. This CDR3 has 16 residues. Trimming at V came to 4 bases and at J to 1 base, leaving 7 bases not matched to a gene. Germline CDR1 reads LGHNA; CDR2 reads YNFKEQ. CDR3 sequence: CASSPGGRGGTDTQYF. The DNA for the CDR3 is TGTGCCAGCAGCCCCGGGGGGCGGGGGGGCACAGATACGCAGTATTTT.

As DNA, the CDR3 is TGTGCCAGCAGCCAAGATCTCGTGAGCTGGGAGCAGTACTTC. Translation: CASSQDLVSWEQYF. V and J are TRBV4-2 and TRBJ2-7; D is undetermined. CDR1 and CDR2 from the germline V gene are LGHNA and YNFKEQ. There are 14 residues in the CDR3. The ends were cut back, 0 bases at V and 7 bases at J, with 13 bases in the middle.

This sequence joins TRBV6-4 and TRBJ2-1; 12 nucleotides line up with TRBD2. CDR3 length equals 15 residues. The V segment lost 6 bases and the J segment 6 bases; nucleotides outside the gene matches: 6. Germline lookup yields CDR1 MRHNA and CDR2 SNTAGT. DNA for the CDR3: TGTGCCAGCAGCAGGACTAGCGGGAATGGCAATGAGCAGTTCTTC. Protein sequence: CASSRTSGNGNEQFF.

A remark on this clone: Other DNA sequences from this sample encode an identical CDR3 as well. The rearrangement uses TRBV11-3 and TRBJ2-3, with D perhaps TRBD1 (6 bases). The CDR3 is 14 residues long. Germline V gene sequence: CDR1 SGHNT, CDR2 YENEEA. Trimming took off 2 bases at V and 0 bases at J, with 6 bases between the two ends. The CDR3 DNA follows: TGTGCCAGCAGCTTAACAGGGAGCACAGATACGCAGTATTTT. It yields the protein CASSLTGSTDTQYF.

The chain uses TRBV7-2 and TRBJ1-4, with 7 bases identical to TRBD1. The CDR3 is 13 amino acids. Germline V gene data show CDR1 as SGHTA and CDR2 as FQGNSA. Germline trimming cut 7 bases from V and 10 bases from J; bases unmatched to any gene: 9. CDR3 residues: CASTQRQGGKLFF. CDR3 DNA sequence: TGTGCCAGCACCCAAAGACAGGGAGGAAAACTGTTTTTT.